These 5 T cell receptor beta chains were all obtained from the same sample, sequenced in a study of T cell changes during pregnancy in multiple sclerosis. Repertoires were generated with immunoSEQ multiplex PCR, while TCRdb's copy carries only in-frame clones and drops some. This repertoire shows tens of thousands of clones, roughly 90% found once; its top ten account for 2.5% to 3.5%. The starting material was peripheral blood, obtained in the first trimester of pregnancy. These receptors originate from a female donor in good health, enrolled as a control in a pregnancy study.

The V call is TRBV5-6, the J call TRBJ2-7; unclear D gene. CDR3 length equals 11 residues. CDR1 SGHDT and CDR2 YYEEEE come from the germline V gene. Trimming pared 3 bases from V and 3 bases from J, leaving 4 bases between. CDR3 DNA sequence: TGTGCCAGCAGCTCCAACTACGAGCAGTACTTC. It is translated as CASSSNYEQYF.

The chain recombines TRBV7-2 with TRBJ1-4; TRBD1 matches 7 bases. Trimming took 3 bases from V and 11 from J; bases not matched to a gene: 12. Germline CDR1 and CDR2: SGHTA and FQGNSA. The CDR3 consists of 15 residues. CDR3 protein: CASSLTGTVSWKLFF. CDR3 bases: TGTGCCAGCAGCTTGACTGGGACAGTATCTTGGAAACTGTTTTTT.

The CDR3 DNA reads as TGTGCCAGCAGCGTAACCGGGACAGGGGGATTAAATGAGCAGTTCTTC. It yields the protein CASSVTGTGGLNEQFF. The genes are TRBV9 and TRBJ2-1, with 11 bases matching TRBD1. The length of the CDR3 is 16 residues. Germline values: CDR1 SGDLS, CDR2 YYNGEE. V shed 1 base, J shed 7 bases, and the junction held 7 bases outside the gene matches.

The chain employs TRBV11-3 and TRBJ2-5; perhaps TRBD2 as D (6 bases). CDR3 length: 17 residues. CDR1 is SGHNT and CDR2 is YENEEA in the germline V gene. Trimming stripped 1 base from V and 4 bases from J, with 19 bases between. The CDR3 sequence is CASSLGPSEGTRETQYF. CDR3 nucleotides: TGTGCCAGCAGCTTAGGGCCCTCGGAGGGGACGAGAGAGACCCAGTACTTC.

The V gene is TRBV29-1, the J gene TRBJ2-5; unclear D gene. The V and J ends lost 3 bases and 4 bases respectively, with 6 bases between them. CDR1 is SQVTM, CDR2 ANQGSEA, per germline. There are 11 residues in the CDR3. CDR3 DNA: TGCAGCGTTGATTCTCGAGAGACCCAGTACTTC. Protein sequence: CSVDSRETQYF.